The 9 T cell receptor beta chains below all came from one sample that was sequenced in a study of early T cells in non-severe SARS-CoV-2 infection. TCRdb called the 5' RACE reads again in MiXCR, with one record for every CDR3 protein. The data contain approximately 100,000 distinct CDR3 sequences, approximately 10% of them singletons. The sequenced sample consisted of whole blood. The receptors shown here come from an adult who was a healthcare worker with PCR-confirmed SARS-CoV-2 infection or an uninfected control (not recorded which).

The gene calls are TRBV29-1 and TRBJ1-2, with D uncertain. The CDR3 has 11 amino acids. Per the germline V gene, CDR1 is SQVTM and CDR2 is ANQGSEA. The V end was cut by 3 bases, the J end by 6 bases, with 8 bases between. CDR3 residues: CSVESGHGYTF. For the CDR3, the DNA is TGCAGCGTTGAGTCTGGGCATGGCTACACCTTC.

This chain links TRBV20-1 with TRBJ2-1; no reliable D call. V was trimmed by 4 bases and J by 0 bases, leaving 4 bases between them. This CDR3 has 12 amino acids. In germline, CDR1 is DFQATT, CDR2 SNEGSKA (reference sequence). CDR3 in amino acids: CSAKLSYNEQFF. As DNA, the CDR3 is TGCAGTGCTAAACTCTCCTACAATGAGCAGTTCTTC.

In this sample, this clonotype turned up a few times. The chain uses TRBV9 and TRBJ2-2; no clear D gene. The CDR3 contains 15 residues. The V and J ends lost 0 bases and 6 bases respectively, with 12 bases between them. Looked up from germline, CDR1 is SGDLS and CDR2 is YYNGEE. Here the CDR3 reads CASSVAGRNAGELFF. For the CDR3, the DNA is TGTGCCAGCAGCGTAGCGGGCAGGAATGCCGGGGAGCTGTTTTTT.

This clonotype was seen many times. V and J are TRBV2 and TRBJ2-5; D is perhaps TRBD1 or TRBD2 (5 bases each). Germline lookup yields CDR1 SNHLY and CDR2 FYNNEI. The CDR3 sequence is 13 residues long. V was clipped by 4 bases and J by 2 bases, with 8 bases between them. In nucleotides, the CDR3 is TGTGCCAGCAGTGGGGACGGACAAGAGACCCAGTACTTC. It yields the protein CASSGDGQETQYF.

This clonotype was detected only a few times. The chain joins TRBV7-2 to TRBJ2-3; D possibly matches TRBD1 or TRBD2 (6 bases each). Germline V CDR1 and CDR2: SGHTA, FQGNSA. There are 14 residues in the CDR3. V lost 1 base, J lost 4 bases, and 9 bases lay in between. The CDR3, as DNA: TGTGCCAGCAGCTTAGTCGGGGGCCCAGATACGCAGTATTTT. It yields the protein CASSLVGGPDTQYF.

This clonotype was found a few times. The chain combines TRBV28 with TRBJ2-1, with D perhaps TRBD2 (5 bases). Germline V gene sequence: CDR1 MDHEN, CDR2 SYDVKM. This CDR3 has 13 amino acids. V was trimmed by 5 bases and J by 6 bases, leaving 11 bases between them. The CDR3 spells CASSADFSNEQFF. As DNA, the CDR3 is TGTGCCAGCAGTGCGGACTTTTCCAATGAGCAGTTCTTC.

This clonotype appeared a few times. V is TRBV15 and J is TRBJ1-2; no clear D gene. V gave up 0 bases and J gave up 3 bases, with 8 bases separating them. CDR1 is LNHNV and CDR2 is YYDKDF in the germline V gene (reference sequence). There are 14 residues in the CDR3. Here the CDR3 reads CATSREGRYYGYTF. CDR3 bases: TGTGCCACCAGCAGAGAGGGGAGGTACTATGGCTACACCTTC.

This clonotype has a count of ten or more. The CDR3 DNA reads TGTGCCACAAAGGGGAGCTCCTACGAGCAGTACTTC. Encoded protein: CATKGSSYEQYF. This chain joins TRBV19 and TRBJ2-7; either TRBD1 or TRBD2 may fit D (5 bases each). This CDR3 has 12 amino acids. The germline gives CDR1 LNHDA, CDR2 SQIVND (reference sequence). The V gene lost 10 bases and the J gene lost 0 bases, with 10 bases spanning the gap.

This clonotype has more than one count but fewer than ten. The chain links TRBV12-3 or TRBV12-4 to TRBJ1-2, with D unresolved. Trimming shortened V by 1 base and J by 9 bases, and 3 bases separated the two germline ends. The CDR3 covers 10 residues. CDR3 sequence reads: CASSLGSYTF. In nucleotides, the CDR3 is TGTGCCAGCAGTTTAGGAAGCTACACCTTC.